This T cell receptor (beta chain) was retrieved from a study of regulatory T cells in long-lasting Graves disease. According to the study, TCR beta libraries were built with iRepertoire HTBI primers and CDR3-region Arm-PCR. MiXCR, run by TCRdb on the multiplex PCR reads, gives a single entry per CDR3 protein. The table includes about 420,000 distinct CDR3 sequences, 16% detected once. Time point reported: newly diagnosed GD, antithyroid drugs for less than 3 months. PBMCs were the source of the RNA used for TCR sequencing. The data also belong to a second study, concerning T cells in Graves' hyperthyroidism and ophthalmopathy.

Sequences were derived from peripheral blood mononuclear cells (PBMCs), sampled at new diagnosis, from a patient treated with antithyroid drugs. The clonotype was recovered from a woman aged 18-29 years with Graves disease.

DNA for the CDR3: TGCGCCAGCAGCCTTCAGACAGGCACAGATACGCAGTATTTT. It encodes CASSLQTGTDTQYF. The V call is TRBV4-3, the J call TRBJ2-3, with D perhaps matching TRBD1 (5 bases). Germline V gene sequence: CDR1 LGHNA, CDR2 YSLEER. Trimming took off 4 bases at V and 1 base at J, with 9 bases between the two ends. CDR3 length: 14 residues.